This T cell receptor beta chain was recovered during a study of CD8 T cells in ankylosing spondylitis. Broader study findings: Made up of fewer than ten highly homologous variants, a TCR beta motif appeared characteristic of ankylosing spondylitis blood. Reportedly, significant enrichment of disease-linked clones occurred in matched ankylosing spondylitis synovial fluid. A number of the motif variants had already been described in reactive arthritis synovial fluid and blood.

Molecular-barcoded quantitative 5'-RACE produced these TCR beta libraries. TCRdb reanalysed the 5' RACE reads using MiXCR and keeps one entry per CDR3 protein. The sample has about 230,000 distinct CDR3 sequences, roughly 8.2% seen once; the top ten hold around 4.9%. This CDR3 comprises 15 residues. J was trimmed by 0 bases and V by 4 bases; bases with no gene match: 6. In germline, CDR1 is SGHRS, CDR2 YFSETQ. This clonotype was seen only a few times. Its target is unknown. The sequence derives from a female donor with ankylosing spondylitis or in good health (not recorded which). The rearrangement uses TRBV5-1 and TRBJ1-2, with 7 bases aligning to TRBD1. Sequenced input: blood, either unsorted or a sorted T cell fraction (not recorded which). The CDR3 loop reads CASSLGTAANYGYTF. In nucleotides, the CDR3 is TGCGCCAGCAGCCTCGGGACAGCCGCTAACTATGGCTACACCTTC.